In this sample, the clone carrying this TCR beta chain turned up a few times. No antigen is known for it. For TCR, cDNA came from 5'RACE template switching, which added a universal primer site and UMIs. MiXCR, run by TCRdb on the 5' RACE reads, gives a single entry per CDR3 protein. The repertoire holds about 240,000 distinct CDR3 sequences, with 6.9% as singletons. This sample is part of a study of T cells after yellow fever vaccination. Findings and caveats of the study: The CD4 compartment and the CD8 compartment contained a small share of clonotypes in common. After the booster, approximately 96% of CD4 and 88% of CD8 primary-response clones were re-detected. High-abundance clonotypes from the bulk population could contaminate FACS-sorted repertoires.

Germline V gene sequence: CDR1 SGDLS, CDR2 YYNGEE. Trimming removed 3 bases from V and 3 bases from J; junction bases left unmatched: 9. The CDR3 sequence is 15 residues long. This TCR came from a man aged 25 to 40 who received the YFV17D yellow fever vaccine. Sequences were derived from CD4+ T cells sorted from PBMCs, sampled 15 days after the yellow fever booster vaccination. This chain links TRBV9 with TRBJ2-7; 7 nucleotides align to TRBD1. CDR3 region: CASSAQTGFGYEQYF. The CDR3 region has the DNA TGTGCCAGCAGCGCCCAGACAGGGTTCGGCTACGAGCAGTACTTC.